These T cell receptor beta chains were read from a single sample in a study of shared clonotypes between healthy human individuals. The table came from immunoSEQ multiplex PCR; TCRdb's copy has only in-frame clones and leaves some out. This table holds around 2,100,000 clones, roughly 95% found once. The sample taken for sequencing was naive CD8+ T cells sorted from blood. These receptors all stem from a man between 18 and 29 years old in good health. Each CDR3 is given with its conserved first and last residue. A D gene is named only where the DNA matches it firmly. Clone sizes are given selectively: once, few, many, or a class where the clone is expanded.

>.|TRBV27|TRBJ2-5|.
TGTGCCAGCTGCCCCACGGGTCTACACTTAGAGACCCAGTACTTC
CASCPTGLHLETQYF
>TRBD2|TRBV2|TRBJ2-3|.
TGTGCCAGCAGTGAGGCTGCGGGGGTCACAGATACGCAGTATTTT
CASSEAAGVTDTQYF
>.|TRBV7-9|TRBJ2-7|.
TGTGCCAGCAGCTTAGGGGGAGCAACCTACGAGCAGTACTTC
CASSLGGATYEQYF
>TRBD1|TRBV10-3|TRBJ2-7|.
TGTGCCATCAGCATGGGGACAGTCTACGAGCAGTACTTC
CAISMGTVYEQYF
>TRBD1|TRBV30|TRBJ1-4|once
TGTGCCTTGGAGGTAAGGGACAGTTTTGAAAAACTGTTTTTT
CALEVRDSFEKLFF
>.|TRBV6-5|TRBJ1-2|.
TGTGCCAGCAGCCCCTTCGGGGGGTCCCGAGGCTACACCTTC
CASSPFGGSRGYTF
>.|TRBV9|TRBJ2-2|.
TGTGCCAGCAGCGATCTTGGGACTTATAACACCGGGGAGCTGTTTTTT
CASSDLGTYNTGELFF
>.|TRBV28|TRBJ1-4|.
TGTGCCAGCAGTTTAAGGACGGCTTTAAATGAAAAACTGTTTTTT
CASSLRTALNEKLFF
>.|TRBV6-6|TRBJ2-2|.
TGTGCCAGCAGTTACTCTGGCACCGGGGAGCTGTTTTTT
CASSYSGTGELFF
>.|TRBV4-3|TRBJ2-1|once
TGCGCCAGCAGCCAAGTCGTGGGGCCCTACAATGAGCAGTTCTTC
CASSQVVGPYNEQFF
>.|TRBV11-3|TRBJ2-1|.
TGTGCCAGCAGCAATCCGTTATACAATGAGCAGTTCTTC
CASSNPLYNEQFF
>TRBD1|TRBV2|TRBJ2-5|.
TGTGCCAGCACAGATGCCGGGACAGGGGACCTCCAAGAGACCCAGTACTTC
CASTDAGTGDLQETQYF
>.|TRBV10-1|TRBJ2-7|.
TGCGCCAGCAGTGATGTTGGCTTTGGAGAGCAGTACTTC
CASSDVGFGEQYF
>TRBD2|TRBV4-2|TRBJ2-5|.
TGTGCCAGCAGCTTCTCCTCACTAGCGGGGGGCGAAGAGACCCAGTACTTC
CASSFSSLAGGEETQYF
>TRBD1|TRBV25-1|TRBJ1-6|.
TGTGCCAGCAGTGAATATGACAGGGCCGTCTATAATTCACCCCTCCACTTT
CASSEYDRAVYNSPLHF
>.|TRBV19|TRBJ2-7|.
TGTGCCAGTAGTATGACCAACTTCTACGAGCAGTACTTC
CASSMTNFYEQYF
>TRBD1|TRBV5-1|TRBJ2-1|.
TGCGCCAGCAGCCATACAGGGGGAGGCTACAATGAGCAGTTCTTC
CASSHTGGGYNEQFF
>.|TRBV9|TRBJ2-7|.
TGTGCCAGCAGCGCCTCGGGGAACTCCTACGAGCAGTACTTC
CASSASGNSYEQYF
>.|TRBV6-5|TRBJ2-3|.
TGTGCCAGCAACCCCCAGGGGGGAGGGCCCGATACGCAGTATTTT
CASNPQGGGPDTQYF
>TRBD2|TRBV9|TRBJ2-7|.
TGTGCCAGCAGCGCTCAGATGGGAGGGGTCGAGCAGTACTTC
CASSAQMGGVEQYF
>TRBD1|TRBV7-9|TRBJ2-3|.
TGTGCCAGCAGCGACCCGCCGGGACAGGGGAGAGATACGCAGTATTTT
CASSDPPGQGRDTQYF
>.|TRBV28|TRBJ1-5|few
TGTGCCAGCAGTACAGGGTCTGACAATCAGCCCCAGCATTTT
CASSTGSDNQPQHF
>TRBD1|TRBV7-9|TRBJ2-2|.
TGTGCCAGCAGCTTATTCGTGGACAGGGGGGACACCGGGGAGCTGTTTTTT
CASSLFVDRGDTGELFF
>.|TRBV9|TRBJ2-3|.
TGTGCCAGCAGCCCTGGGGGGACACTTGGAGATACGCAGTATTTT
CASSPGGTLGDTQYF
>.|TRBV9|TRBJ2-3|.
TGTGCCAGCAGCGTAGCTCTGGTTTCAAGCACAGATACGCAGTATTTT
CASSVALVSSTDTQYF
>.|TRBV25-1|TRBJ2-3|.
TGTGCCAGCAGTGATTACGCAGTTCCCACAGATACGCAGTATTTT
CASSDYAVPTDTQYF
>.|TRBV27|TRBJ2-3|.
TGTGCCAGCAGTTTACCCCGCCAGGGGGGCTCGGATACGCAGTATTTT
CASSLPRQGGSDTQYF
>TRBD2|TRBV11-2|TRBJ2-1|.
TGTGCCAGCAGCTTAGATGCGGGGGGGTTGAATGAGCAGTTCTTC
CASSLDAGGLNEQFF
>.|TRBV5-1|TRBJ2-7|.
TGCGCCAGCAGCTTGGAGTGGGGCCCAACCTACGAGCAGTACTTC
CASSLEWGPTYEQYF
>.|TRBV7-9|TRBJ1-6|.
TGTGCCAGCAGCCCATCAAGCTCCTATAATTCACCCCTCCACTTT
CASSPSSSYNSPLHF
>.|TRBV5-8|TRBJ1-1|.
TGTGCCAGCAGCTTGGGTTTACGGGACGTCTCCTTTGAAGCTTTCTTT
CASSLGLRDVSFEAFF
>.|TRBV5-1|TRBJ1-2|once
TGCGCCAGCAGCCCCGGAGATGCTAACTATGGCTACACCTTC
CASSPGDANYGYTF
>.|TRBV4-1|TRBJ2-3|.
TGCGCCAGCAGCCAATTAGGCCCGCAGTATTTT
CASSQLGPQYF
>.|TRBV4-3|TRBJ1-6|.
TGCGCCAGCAGCCAAGATCAGCCAGGGTTTTATAATTCACCCCTCCACTTT
CASSQDQPGFYNSPLHF
>.|TRBV29-1|TRBJ2-2|.
TGCAGCGTTGACCGGCGAGGGGAGCTGTTTTTT
CSVDRRGELFF
>TRBD1|TRBV7-9|TRBJ1-2|.
TGTGCCAGCAGCTACGGTGATTCAGGGGGCCTCTATGGCTACACCTTC
CASSYGDSGGLYGYTF
>TRBD2|TRBV4-1|TRBJ2-2|.
TGCGCCAGCAGCCCTGGAGGACTAGCGGGAGTAAGCACCGGGGAGCTGTTTTTT
CASSPGGLAGVSTGELFF
>TRBD1|TRBV7-6|TRBJ2-7|.
TGTGCCAGCAGCTTAGGGACAGGGGGCGGCGAGCAGTACTTC
CASSLGTGGGEQYF
>.|TRBV6-6|TRBJ2-7|.
TGTGCCAGCAGAGATCCCTACGAGCAGTACTTC
CASRDPYEQYF
>TRBD1|TRBV11-2|TRBJ2-7|.
TGTGCCAGCAGCTTAGGAGGGACAGGGACCTACGAGCAGTACTTC
CASSLGGTGTYEQYF
>TRBD2|TRBV10-3|TRBJ2-3|.
TGTGCCATCAGTGATAGACTAGCGGGGGTCACAGATACGCAGTATTTT
CAISDRLAGVTDTQYF
>.|TRBV30|TRBJ1-1|.
TGTGCCTCTACCCCTGAAGCTTTCTTT
CASTPEAFF
>.|TRBV27|TRBJ2-1|.
TGTGCCAGCAGTTCTGAGTGGGACGATGAGCAGTTCTTC
CASSSEWDDEQFF
>.|TRBV27|TRBJ1-5|.
TGTGCCAGCAGACCCGGGAGTGGGCATCAGCCCCAGCATTTT
CASRPGSGHQPQHF
>.|TRBV5-6|TRBJ2-5|.
TGTGCCAGCAGCTTATTGATGGGACGCCAAGAGACCCAGTACTTC
CASSLLMGRQETQYF
>TRBD1|TRBV2|TRBJ1-6|once
TGTGCCAGCAGTGAAGGGACAGGGCTTTCACCCCTCCACTTT
CASSEGTGLSPLHF
>.|TRBV27|TRBJ2-7|.
TGTGCCAGCAGTCTACACTATAGGGATTCCTACGAGCAGTACTTC
CASSLHYRDSYEQYF
>.|TRBV4-3|TRBJ2-7|.
TGCGCCAGCAGAACACAGAGCTATTTGGAGCAGTACTTC
CASRTQSYLEQYF
>TRBD1|TRBV7-9|TRBJ1-2|.
TGTGCCAGCAGCTTAGAGCCGGGACAGGGAACCTATGGCTACACCTTC
CASSLEPGQGTYGYTF
>TRBD1|TRBV28|TRBJ2-1|.
TGTGCCAGCAGTCGGGGGACAGGGGTAGTTGATGAGCAGTTCTTC
CASSRGTGVVDEQFF
>TRBD1|TRBV11-3|TRBJ2-7|few
TGTGCCAGCAGCTTAGGGACAGGGTACGAGCAGTACTTC
CASSLGTGYEQYF
>TRBD2|TRBV6-1|TRBJ2-1|.
TGTGCCAGCAGTGCTTCCCCAGCGGGGGGCTACAATGAGCAGTTCTTC
CASSASPAGGYNEQFF
>TRBD1|TRBV15|TRBJ1-2|.
TGTGCCACCAGCCTACCCGGGACAGGGTTTGGCTACACCTTC
CATSLPGTGFGYTF
>.|TRBV5-1|TRBJ2-2|.
TGCGCCAGCAGCTACGACAGTCCGAACACCGGGGAGCTGTTTTTT
CASSYDSPNTGELFF
>TRBD2|TRBV9|TRBJ2-1|.
TGTGCCAGCAGGGCGACTAGCGGGGGTACCTACAATGAGCAGTTCTTC
CASRATSGGTYNEQFF
>TRBD2|TRBV11-2|TRBJ2-7|.
TGTGCCAGCAGCCACGGACTAGCGGGAGGCCCACTGAGCTCCTACGAGCAGTACTTC
CASSHGLAGGPLSSYEQYF
>.|TRBV9|TRBJ2-5|.
TGTGCCAGCAGCGGGCCCTGGGCTGACCAGGGAGAGACCCAGTACTTC
CASSGPWADQGETQYF
>.|TRBV5-6|TRBJ2-7|.
TGTGCCAGCAGCTTGTCAGGGCGAAGCTACGAGCAGTACTTC
CASSLSGRSYEQYF
>TRBD2|TRBV28|TRBJ2-1|.
TGTGCCAGCAGTTATGCTAGCGGGGGGGTCGTTGAGCAGTTCTTC
CASSYASGGVVEQFF
>.|TRBV27|TRBJ1-2|.
TGTGCCAGCAGTTTAAAGGGGTTTAACTATGGCTACACCTTC
CASSLKGFNYGYTF